This T cell receptor (beta chain) was found in a study of OX40 agonist ivuxolimab in advanced cancers. Study as a whole: Three partial responders included one hepatocellular carcinoma patient and two cutaneous melanoma patients.

The repertoire was sequenced with immunoSEQ multiplex PCR; TCRdb's copy has only in-frame clones and lacks some. The sample has under 95,000 clones, about 90% seen once. General observations from the study: On average, CD8+ T cells had more expanded clones than CD4+.

Patients with a history of autoimmune disease or on systemic immunosuppression were excluded. Germline V gives CDR1 SGDLS, CDR2 YYNGEE. This CDR3 region has 16 residues. V was pared by 0 bases and J by 5 bases, with 8 bases of the junction left unmatched. With respect to this clone: Its antigen remains unknown.

V usage is TRBV9 and J usage is TRBJ2-1; 7 bases agree with TRBD2. This specimen was CD4+ or CD8+ T cells sorted from blood, taken in a trial of the OX40 agonist ivuxolimab. This TCR was sampled from an adult with an advanced solid tumor such as melanoma, head and neck, liver or kidney cancer. As DNA, the CDR3 is TGTGCCAGCAGCGTAGGGGAGGGTATGCGGGACAATGAGCAGTTCTTC. Residues: CASSVGEGMRDNEQFF.